The 3 T cell receptor beta chains presented below share a single source sample, sequenced in a study of regulatory T cells in long-lasting Graves disease. Time point noted: newly diagnosed GD, antithyroid drugs for less than 3 months. RNA extracted from PBMCs served as the sequencing template. CDR3 regions were amplified by Arm-PCR using iRepertoire HTBI primers to build TCR beta libraries. TCRdb analysed the multiplex PCR reads with MiXCR anew, one entry per CDR3 protein. Of some 560,000 distinct CDR3 sequences detected, about 16% appear once; the ten largest clones hold about 25%. This same sample was also taken into another study, of T cells in Graves' hyperthyroidism and ophthalmopathy.

The specimen was peripheral blood mononuclear cells (PBMCs), collected at new diagnosis, from a patient treated with antithyroid drugs. The receptor set was obtained from a woman aged 35-65 years with Graves disease.

The chain employs TRBV7-2 and TRBJ2-5, with 10 positions matching TRBD2. CDR1 SGHTA and CDR2 FQGNSA come from the germline V gene. The CDR3 spans 15 residues. The trim removed 5 bases at V and 4 bases at J, leaving 7 bases unmatched. The DNA for the CDR3 is TGTGCCAGCAGCCCGCCCGCTAGCGGGGGAGAGACCCAGTACTTC. It translates to CASSPPASGGETQYF. Full variable domain (remainder filled in from reference TRBV7-2 and TRBJ2-5): GAGVSQSPSNKVTEKGKDVELRCDPISGHTALYWYRQSLGQGLEFLIYFQGNSAPDKSGLPSDRFSAERTGGSVSTLTIQRTQQEDSAVYLCASSPPASGGETQYFGPGTRLLVL.

This clonotype was found many times. The rearrangement links TRBV2 to TRBJ2-5, with TRBD2 identical over 8 bases. This CDR3 region has 13 residues. J gave up 5 bases and V 4 bases, and 3 bases lay outside the gene matches. Germline assignment: CDR1 SNHLY and CDR2 FYNNEI. CDR3 nucleotides: TGTGCCAGCAGTGGGACTAGCACGGAGACCCAGTACTTC. Protein product: CASSGTSTETQYF.

The CDR3 DNA is TGCGCCAGCAGCCAAGATCCGGGGGGCGGGTCACCCCTCCACTTT. Translation: CASSQDPGGGSPLHF. The chain recombines TRBV4-1 with TRBJ1-6, with a weak D call TRBD1 (6 bases). Trimming cost V 0 bases and J 10 bases, with 13 bases left between them. CDR1 is MGHRA, CDR2 YSYEKL, per germline. The CDR3 totals 15 residues.